Here is one T cell receptor beta chain with its context. Its antigen is unidentified. An approximately 10 ml volume of fresh peripheral blood provided the PBMCs. These data come from a study of T cells in Graves' hyperthyroidism and ophthalmopathy. Study-level information: Peripheral blood was drawn at first diagnosis, prior to all treatment.

TCR beta CDR3 regions were amplified from RNA. HTBI primers were used for first-round RT-PCR of the TCR CDR3. MiXCR was run by TCRdb on the multiplex PCR reads, yielding one entry per CDR3 protein. The sample has 250,000 to 350,000 distinct CDR3 sequences, approximately 21% seen once; the top ten hold around 64%. This CDR3 comprises 16 residues. Per germline, CDR1 SGHTA and CDR2 FQGTGA. Trimming removed 2 bases from V and 4 bases from J; junction bases left unmatched: 9. Whole-study findings and limits: Stable hyperthyroidism and ophthalmopathy were separated using 13 V-J signatures. The blood repertoire included most of the expanded thyroid clonotypes above 0.001.

Sequences were obtained from blood. The origin of this receptor is a man aged 25 to 40 with Graves' ophthalmopathy. This chain connects TRBV7-3 to TRBJ2-7, with 9 positions matching TRBD1. The CDR3: CASSLDPGTGLYEQYF. CDR3 nucleotide sequence: TGTGCCAGCAGCTTAGACCCAGGGACAGGGCTATACGAGCAGTACTTC.